This T cell receptor beta chain was obtained from a study of shared T cell receptors in the human thymus (dated by TCRdb to the early 2020s). Background on the whole study: The study examined how self-reactive, shared T-cell receptor alpha chains are generated in the human thymus.

CDR1 and CDR2 were assigned from the germline V gene as SGHVS and FQNEAQ. V has 4 bases trimmed and J has 5 bases trimmed; junction bases matching no gene number 15. The cysteine opens and the phenylalanine closes a CDR3 of 17 amino acids. The retained sequence is limited to the CDR3, 51 bases, with the frame set at the first base. The library was produced with the immunoSEQ multiplex PCR assay. In its TCRdb copy, this immuneACCESS table keeps in-frame sequences only and misses some clones. Where compared with another copy, unresolved V genes explain less than half of these, and the others have no known cause. The table for this sample lists 450,000 to 650,000 clones; roughly 74% of them were counted only once. Roughly 0.013% of the sample lies in the top ten. Points on this clone: Its specific antigen is unknown. Per-nucleotide qualities are absent, and no much larger clonotype sits a single base away.

This same sample was also part of a study on human thymus T cells. The other study reports the following: In Finland, the donors were immunologically healthy infants who were having open corrective cardiac surgery for congenital heart defects. The thymus tissue came from surgical resects taken out during corrective cardiac surgery. Both the thymic and the peripheral blood repertoires appeared to show biased V and J gene segment usage. Highly overlapping thymic TCR repertoires among unrelated individuals were reported in the related research. The study described the TCR alpha and beta repertoires in roughly 8 infant thymus samples and a handful of matching peripheral blood samples. The infant donors were roughly 6 to 244 days old, and the cohort included several males and two females. After being mechanically released from the tissue, thymocytes were kept at -70 degrees C in pellets of about 10-33 million cells. Genomic DNA was extracted from frozen cell pellets with a QIAsymphony instrument. TCRB and TCRAD loci were amplified from a standardized quantity of quality-controlled genomic DNA using the immunoSEQ multiplex PCR assay. The amplicons covered the V(D)J region and were long enough to include the CDR3 and to identify the V and J genes. Amplicon sequencing was performed on an Illumina platform through the commercial immunoSEQ service. Primer bias and sequencing errors were corrected as previously described, and TCRAD and TCRB definitions were based on the IMGT database. The repertoires were analysed using immunoSEQ Analyzer 3.0 and VDJTools for basic statistics, V/J segment usage, diversity estimates, rarefaction and pairwise overlap. Diversity was estimated using the Chao1, ChaoE, Efron-Thisted, Shannon and inverse Simpson indices, and was also estimated on datasets down-sampled to the size of the smallest sample. Repertoire overlap used strict matching of CDR3 nucleotide sequence, V gene and J gene, with Jaccard-based multidimensional scaling clustering. On average, about 730,000 unique TCRB clonotypes were obtained from thymus samples, compared with about 86,000 from blood samples.

Sequencing was performed on thymocytes. The chain is made from TRBV7-8 and TRBJ2-3; a stretch of 7 junction bases matches TRBD1. This receptor was identified in a boy in the first two years of life with a congenital heart defect. Donor details come from another sample of the same person, matched by shared clones. Here the CDR3 is given as CASSSAPGDRAKDTQYF. The nucleotide sequence reads as follows: TGTGCCAGCAGCTCCGCCCCCGGAGACAGGGCGAAAGATACGCAGTATTTT. Reference TRBV7-8 and TRBJ2-3 proteins supply the regions before and after the CDR3; the full variable domain is: GAGVSQSPRYKVAKRGQDVALRCDPISGHVSLFWYQQALGQGPEFLTYFQNEAQLDKSGLPSDRFFAERPEGSVSTLKIQRTQQEDSAVYLCASSSAPGDRAKDTQYFGPGTRLTVL.